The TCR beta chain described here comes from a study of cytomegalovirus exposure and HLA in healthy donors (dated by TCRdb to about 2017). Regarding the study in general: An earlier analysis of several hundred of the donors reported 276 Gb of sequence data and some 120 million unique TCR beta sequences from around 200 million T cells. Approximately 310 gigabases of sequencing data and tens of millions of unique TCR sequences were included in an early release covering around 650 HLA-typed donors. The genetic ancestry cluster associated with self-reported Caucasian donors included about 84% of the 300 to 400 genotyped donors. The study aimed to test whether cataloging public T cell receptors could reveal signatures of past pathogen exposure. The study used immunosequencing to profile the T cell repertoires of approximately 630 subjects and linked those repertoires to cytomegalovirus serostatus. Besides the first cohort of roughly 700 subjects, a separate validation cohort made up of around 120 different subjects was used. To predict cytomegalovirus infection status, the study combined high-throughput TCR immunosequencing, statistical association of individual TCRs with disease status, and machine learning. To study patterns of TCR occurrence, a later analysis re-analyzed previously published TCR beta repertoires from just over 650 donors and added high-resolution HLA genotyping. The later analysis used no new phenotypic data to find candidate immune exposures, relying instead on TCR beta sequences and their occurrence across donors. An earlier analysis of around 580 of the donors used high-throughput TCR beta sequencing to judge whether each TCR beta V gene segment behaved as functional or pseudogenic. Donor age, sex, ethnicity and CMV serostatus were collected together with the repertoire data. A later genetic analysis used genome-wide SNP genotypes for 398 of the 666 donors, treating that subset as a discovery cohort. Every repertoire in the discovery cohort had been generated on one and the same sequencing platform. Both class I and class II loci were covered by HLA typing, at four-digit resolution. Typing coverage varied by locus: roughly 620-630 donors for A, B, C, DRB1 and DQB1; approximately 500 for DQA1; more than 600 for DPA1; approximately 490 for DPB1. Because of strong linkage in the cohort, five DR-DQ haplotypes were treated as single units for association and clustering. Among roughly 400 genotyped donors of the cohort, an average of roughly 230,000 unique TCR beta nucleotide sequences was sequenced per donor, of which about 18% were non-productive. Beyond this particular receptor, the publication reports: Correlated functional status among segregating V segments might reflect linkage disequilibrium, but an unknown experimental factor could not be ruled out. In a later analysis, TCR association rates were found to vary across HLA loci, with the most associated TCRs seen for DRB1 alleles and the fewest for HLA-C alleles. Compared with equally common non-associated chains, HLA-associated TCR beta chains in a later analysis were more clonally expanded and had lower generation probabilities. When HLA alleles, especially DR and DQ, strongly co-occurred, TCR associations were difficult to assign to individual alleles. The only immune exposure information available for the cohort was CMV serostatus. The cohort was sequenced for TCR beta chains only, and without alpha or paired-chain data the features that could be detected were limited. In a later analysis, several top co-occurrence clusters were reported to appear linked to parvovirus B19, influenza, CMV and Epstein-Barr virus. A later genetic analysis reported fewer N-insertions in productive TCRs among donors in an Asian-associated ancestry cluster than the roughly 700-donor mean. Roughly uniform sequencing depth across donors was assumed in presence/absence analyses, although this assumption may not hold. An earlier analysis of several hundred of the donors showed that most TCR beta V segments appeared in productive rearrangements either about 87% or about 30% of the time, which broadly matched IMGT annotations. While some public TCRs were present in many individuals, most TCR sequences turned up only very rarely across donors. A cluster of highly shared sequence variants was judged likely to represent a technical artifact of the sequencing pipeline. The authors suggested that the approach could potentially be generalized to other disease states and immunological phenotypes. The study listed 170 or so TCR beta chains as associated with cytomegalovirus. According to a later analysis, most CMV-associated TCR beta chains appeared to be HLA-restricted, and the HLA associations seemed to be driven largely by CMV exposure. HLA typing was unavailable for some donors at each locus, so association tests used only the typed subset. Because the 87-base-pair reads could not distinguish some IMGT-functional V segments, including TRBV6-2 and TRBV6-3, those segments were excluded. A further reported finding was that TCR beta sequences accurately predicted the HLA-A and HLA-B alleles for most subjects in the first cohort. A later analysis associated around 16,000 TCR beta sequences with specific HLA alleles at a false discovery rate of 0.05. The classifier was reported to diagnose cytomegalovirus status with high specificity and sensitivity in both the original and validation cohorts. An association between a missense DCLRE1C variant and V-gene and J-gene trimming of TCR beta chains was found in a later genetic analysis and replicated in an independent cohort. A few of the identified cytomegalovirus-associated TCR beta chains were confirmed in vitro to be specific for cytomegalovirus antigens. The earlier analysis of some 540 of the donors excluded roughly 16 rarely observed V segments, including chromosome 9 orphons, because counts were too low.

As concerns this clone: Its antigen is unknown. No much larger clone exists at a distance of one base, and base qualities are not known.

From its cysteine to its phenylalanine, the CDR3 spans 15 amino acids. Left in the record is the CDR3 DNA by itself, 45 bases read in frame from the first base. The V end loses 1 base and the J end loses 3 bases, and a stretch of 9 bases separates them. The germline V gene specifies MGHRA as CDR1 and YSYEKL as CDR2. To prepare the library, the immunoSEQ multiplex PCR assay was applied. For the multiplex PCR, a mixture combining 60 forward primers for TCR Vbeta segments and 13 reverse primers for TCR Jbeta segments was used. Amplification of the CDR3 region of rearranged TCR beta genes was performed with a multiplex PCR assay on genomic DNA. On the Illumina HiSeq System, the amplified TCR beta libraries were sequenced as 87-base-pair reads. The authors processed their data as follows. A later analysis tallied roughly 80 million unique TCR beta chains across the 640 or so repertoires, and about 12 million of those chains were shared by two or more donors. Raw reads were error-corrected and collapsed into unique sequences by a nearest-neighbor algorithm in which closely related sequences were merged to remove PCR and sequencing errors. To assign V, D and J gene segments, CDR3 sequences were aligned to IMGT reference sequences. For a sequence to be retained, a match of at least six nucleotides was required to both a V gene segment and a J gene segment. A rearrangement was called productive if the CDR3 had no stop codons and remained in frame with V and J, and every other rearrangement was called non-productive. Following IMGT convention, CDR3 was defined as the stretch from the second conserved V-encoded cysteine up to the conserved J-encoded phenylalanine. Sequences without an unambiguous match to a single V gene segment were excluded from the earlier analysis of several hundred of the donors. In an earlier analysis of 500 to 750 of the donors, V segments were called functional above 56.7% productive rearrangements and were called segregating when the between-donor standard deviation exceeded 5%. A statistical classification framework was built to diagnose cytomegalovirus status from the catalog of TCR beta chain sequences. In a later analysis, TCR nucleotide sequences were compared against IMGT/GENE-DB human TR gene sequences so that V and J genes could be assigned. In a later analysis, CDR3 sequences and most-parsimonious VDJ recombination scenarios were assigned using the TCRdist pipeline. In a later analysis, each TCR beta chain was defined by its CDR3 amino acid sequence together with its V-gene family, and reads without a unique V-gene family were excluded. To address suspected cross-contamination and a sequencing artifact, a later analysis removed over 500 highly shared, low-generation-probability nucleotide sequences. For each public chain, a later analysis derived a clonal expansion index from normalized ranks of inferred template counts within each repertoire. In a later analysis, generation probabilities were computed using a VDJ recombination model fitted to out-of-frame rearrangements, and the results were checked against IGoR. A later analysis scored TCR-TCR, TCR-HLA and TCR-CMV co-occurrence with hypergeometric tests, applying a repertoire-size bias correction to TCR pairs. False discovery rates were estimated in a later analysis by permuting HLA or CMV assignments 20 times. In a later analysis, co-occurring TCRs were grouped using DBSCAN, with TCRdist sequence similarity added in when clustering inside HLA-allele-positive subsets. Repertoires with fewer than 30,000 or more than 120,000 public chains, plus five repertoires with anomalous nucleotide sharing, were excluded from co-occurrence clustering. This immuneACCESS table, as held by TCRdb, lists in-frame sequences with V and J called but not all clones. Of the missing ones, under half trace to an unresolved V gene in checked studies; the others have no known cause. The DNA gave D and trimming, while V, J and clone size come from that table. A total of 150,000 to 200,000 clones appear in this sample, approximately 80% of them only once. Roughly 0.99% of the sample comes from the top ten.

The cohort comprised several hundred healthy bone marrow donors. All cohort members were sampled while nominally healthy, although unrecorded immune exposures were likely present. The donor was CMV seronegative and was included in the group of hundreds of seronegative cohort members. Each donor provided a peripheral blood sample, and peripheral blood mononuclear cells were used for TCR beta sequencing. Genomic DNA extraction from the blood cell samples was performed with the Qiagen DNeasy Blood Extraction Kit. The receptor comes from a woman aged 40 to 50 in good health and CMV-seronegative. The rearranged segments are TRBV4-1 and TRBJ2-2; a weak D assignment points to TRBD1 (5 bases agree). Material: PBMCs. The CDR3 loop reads CASSQAGWDTGELFF. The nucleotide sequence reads TGCGCCAGCAGCCAAGCAGGGTGGGACACCGGGGAGCTGTTTTTT.